The sequence of this T cell receptor beta chain was determined in a study of cytomegalovirus exposure and HLA in healthy donors. This PCR relied on a set of 60 Vbeta primers and 13 Jbeta primers. How the authors handled the data: Later, an analysis found about 83 million unique TCR beta chains, and 9.5 million to 12 million of these were shared. This table comes from immunoSEQ multiplex PCR, and its TCRdb copy is limited to in-frame clones, with some not included. D and trimming come from the DNA, and the V and J calls and clone size come from that table. The data contain about 190,000 clones, about 87% of them singletons. For this clone: Its specificity is not known.

Study observations and caveats: For TCR beta chains, V- and J-gene trimming was later linked to a missense DCLRE1C variant. It was confirmed in vitro that a few of the CMV-associated chains were specific for CMV antigens. Researchers left out some V segments, among them TRBV6-2 and TRBV6-3, as indistinguishable.

With 5 bases clipped from V and 6 bases from J, the junction kept 3 bases outside the gene matches. CDR1 is LNHDA, CDR2 SQIVND, per germline (reference sequence). The CDR3 contains 12 residues. This chain joins TRBV19 and TRBJ2-7; 8 bases are shared with TRBD1. The specimen sequenced was PBMCs. This clonotype was sampled from a young man in good health and CMV-seronegative. The CDR3 bases are TGTGCCAGTAGTTTCGGGACAGGCGAGCAGTACTTC. Its protein product is CASSFGTGEQYF.